The T cell receptor beta chain under discussion was sequenced for a study of blood T cell repertoires in COVID-19. Study overall: Collection of acute and convalescent COVID-19 samples took place in the United States, Italy and Spain. The cDNA or gDNA used as material had been derived from T cells, B-cell-depleted T cells, or PBMCs.

Original processing methods: For nucleated cells, counts were estimated from reference gene primer amplification. The repertoire was sequenced with immunoSEQ multiplex PCR; TCRdb's copy has only in-frame clones and lacks some. Clone size and V and J calls were adopted from that table, with D and trimming inferred from the DNA. Found here are 170,000 or so clones, around nine tenths of them singletons; the top ten hold approximately 0.5%. V lost 0 bases and J 3 bases, leaving 8 bases between the germline ends. Looked up from germline, CDR1 is SGHRS and CDR2 is YFSETQ. The CDR3 totals 14 residues. Specimen: peripheral blood. The TCR originated in a man aged 45-65 years with acute or convalescent COVID-19. The genes are TRBV5-1 and TRBJ2-3, with D unclear. CDR3 protein: CASSLGPATDTQYF. The CDR3 DNA sequence: TGCGCCAGCAGCTTGGGGCCTGCAACAGATACGCAGTATTTT.